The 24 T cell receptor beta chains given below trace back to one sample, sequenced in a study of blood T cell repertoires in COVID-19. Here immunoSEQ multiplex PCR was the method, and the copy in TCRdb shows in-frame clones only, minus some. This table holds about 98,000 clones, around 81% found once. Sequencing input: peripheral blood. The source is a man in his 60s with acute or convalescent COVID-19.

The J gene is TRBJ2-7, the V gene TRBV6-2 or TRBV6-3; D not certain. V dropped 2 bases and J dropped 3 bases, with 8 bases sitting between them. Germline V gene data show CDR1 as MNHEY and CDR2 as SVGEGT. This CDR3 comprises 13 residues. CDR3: CASSYQNSYEQYV. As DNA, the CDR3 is TGTGCCAGCAGTTACCAAAACAGCTACGAGCAGTACGTC.

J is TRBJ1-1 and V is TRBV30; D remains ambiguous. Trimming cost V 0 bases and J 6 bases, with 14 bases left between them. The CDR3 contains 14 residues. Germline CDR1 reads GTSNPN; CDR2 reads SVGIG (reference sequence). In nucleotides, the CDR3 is TGTGCCTGGAGTGTATTACAGTTGAGGGCTGAAGCTTTCTTT. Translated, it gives CAWSVLQLRAEAFF.

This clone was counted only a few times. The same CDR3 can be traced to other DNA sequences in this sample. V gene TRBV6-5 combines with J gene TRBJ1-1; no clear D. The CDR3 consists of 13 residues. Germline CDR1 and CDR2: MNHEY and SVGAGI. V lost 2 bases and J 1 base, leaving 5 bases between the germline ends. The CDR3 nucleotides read TGTGCCAGCAGTTACCGCGGGAACACTGAAGCTTTCTTT. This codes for CASSYRGNTEAFF.

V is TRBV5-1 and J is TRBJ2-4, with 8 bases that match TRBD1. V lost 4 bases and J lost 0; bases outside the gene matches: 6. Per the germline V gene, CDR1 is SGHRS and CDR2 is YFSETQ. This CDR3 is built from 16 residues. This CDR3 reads CASSIRDRSAKNIQYF. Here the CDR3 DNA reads TGCGCCAGCAGCATACGGGACAGGTCAGCCAAAAACATTCAGTACTTC.

In DNA form, the CDR3 reads TGTGCCAGCAGCCGACGACAGGAAGGCTACACCTTC. It is translated as CASSRRQEGYTF. This chain uses TRBV6-5 with TRBJ1-2, with a tentative D call TRBD1 (6 bases). The CDR3 totals 12 residues. CDR1 MNHEY and CDR2 SVGAGI come from the germline V gene. Trimming shortened V by 6 bases and J by 8 bases, and 13 bases separated the two germline ends.

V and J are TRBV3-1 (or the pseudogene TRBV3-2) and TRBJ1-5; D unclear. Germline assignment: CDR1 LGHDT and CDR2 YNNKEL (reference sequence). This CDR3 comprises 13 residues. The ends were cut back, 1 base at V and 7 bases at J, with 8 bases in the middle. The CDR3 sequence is CASSQVNTQPQHF. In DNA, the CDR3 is TGTGCCAGCAGCCAAGTAAACACACAGCCCCAGCATTTT.

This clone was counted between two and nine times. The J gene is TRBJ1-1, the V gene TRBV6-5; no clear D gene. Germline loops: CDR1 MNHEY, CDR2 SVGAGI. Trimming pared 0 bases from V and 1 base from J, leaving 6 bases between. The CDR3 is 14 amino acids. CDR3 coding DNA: TGTGCCAGCAGTTACTCAGTACAGAACACTGAAGCTTTCTTT. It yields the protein CASSYSVQNTEAFF.

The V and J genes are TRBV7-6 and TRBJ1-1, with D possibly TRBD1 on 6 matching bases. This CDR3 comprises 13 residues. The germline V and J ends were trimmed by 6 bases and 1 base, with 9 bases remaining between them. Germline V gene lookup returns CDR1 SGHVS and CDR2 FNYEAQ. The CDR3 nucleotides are TGTGCCAGCAGAAGACAGGAGAACACTGAAGCTTTCTTT. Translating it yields CASRRQENTEAFF.

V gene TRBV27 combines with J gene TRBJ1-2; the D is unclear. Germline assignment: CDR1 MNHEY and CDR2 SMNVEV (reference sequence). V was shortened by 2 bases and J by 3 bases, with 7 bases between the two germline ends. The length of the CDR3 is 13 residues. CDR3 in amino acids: CASSLTQYYGYTF. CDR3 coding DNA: TGTGCCAGCAGTTTAACTCAATACTATGGCTACACCTTC.

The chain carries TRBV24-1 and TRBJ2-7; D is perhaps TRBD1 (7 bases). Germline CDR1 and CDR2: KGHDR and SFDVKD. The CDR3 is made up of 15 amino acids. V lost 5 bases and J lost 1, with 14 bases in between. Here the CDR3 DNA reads TGTGCCACCAGTGGCGGCGGGACAGTGTCCTACGAGCAGTACGTC. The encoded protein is CATSGGGTVSYEQYV.

DNA for the CDR3: TGTGCCAGCAGCGTAGACTGGTCTGGGGCCAACGTCCTGACTTTC. Protein: CASSVDWSGANVLTF. The chain joins TRBV9 to TRBJ2-6; no clear D gene. The length of the CDR3 is 15 residues. V gave up 0 bases and J gave up 1 base, with 5 bases separating them. CDR1 and CDR2 (germline): SGDLS, YYNGEE.

In DNA, the CDR3 is TGTGCCAGCAGTCCTACTAGCGAACACTCCTACGAGCAGTACGTC. It encodes CASSPTSEHSYEQYV. This chain joins TRBV27 and TRBJ2-7; 7 bases are a match to TRBD2. The CDR3 runs 15 residues. Trimming removed 5 bases from V and 0 bases from J; junction bases left unmatched: 7. The germline V gene has CDR1 MNHEY and CDR2 SMNVEV (reference sequence).

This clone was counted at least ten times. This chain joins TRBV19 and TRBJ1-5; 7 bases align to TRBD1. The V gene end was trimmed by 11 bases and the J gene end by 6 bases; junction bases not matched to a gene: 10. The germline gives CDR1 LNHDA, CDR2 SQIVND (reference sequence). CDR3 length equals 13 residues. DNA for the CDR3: TGTGCCTCGGGAGGGGGCAGTTCTCAGCCCCAGCATTTT. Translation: CASGGGSSQPQHF.

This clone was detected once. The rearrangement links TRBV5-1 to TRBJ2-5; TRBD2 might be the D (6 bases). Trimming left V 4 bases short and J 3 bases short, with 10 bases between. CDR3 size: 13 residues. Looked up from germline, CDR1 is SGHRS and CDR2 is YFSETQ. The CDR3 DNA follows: TGCGCCAGCAGCCTTGGCGGGGAAGAGACCCAGTACTTC. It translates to CASSLGGEETQYF. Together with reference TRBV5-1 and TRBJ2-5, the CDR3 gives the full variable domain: KAGVTQTPRYLIKTRGQQVTLSCSPISGHRSVSWYQQTPGQGLQFLFEYFSETQRNKGNFPGRFSGRQFSNSRSEMNVSTLELGDSALYLCASSLGGEETQYFGPGTRLLVL.

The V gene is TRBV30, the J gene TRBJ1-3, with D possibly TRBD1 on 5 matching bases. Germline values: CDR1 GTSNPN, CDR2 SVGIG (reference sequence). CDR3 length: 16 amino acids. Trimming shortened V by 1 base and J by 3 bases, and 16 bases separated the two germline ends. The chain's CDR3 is CAWSALSQGGGNTIYF. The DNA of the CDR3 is TGTGCCTGGAGTGCCCTCTCCCAGGGAGGTGGAAACACCATATATTTT.

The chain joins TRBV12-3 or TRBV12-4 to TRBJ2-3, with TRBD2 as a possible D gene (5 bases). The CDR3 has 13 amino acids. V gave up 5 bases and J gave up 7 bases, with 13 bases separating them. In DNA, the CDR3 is TGTGCCAGCAGTCCGGACTCAGCGAATACGCAGTATTTT. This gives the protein CASSPDSANTQYF.

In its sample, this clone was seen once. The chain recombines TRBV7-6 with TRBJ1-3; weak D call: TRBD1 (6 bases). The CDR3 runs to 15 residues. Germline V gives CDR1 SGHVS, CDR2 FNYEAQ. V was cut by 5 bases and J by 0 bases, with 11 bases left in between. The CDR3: CASSVNRASGNTIYF. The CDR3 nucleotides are TGTGCCAGCAGCGTTAACAGGGCCTCTGGAAACACCATATATTTT. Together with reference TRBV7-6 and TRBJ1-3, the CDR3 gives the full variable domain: GAGVSQSPRYKVTKRGQDVALRCDPISGHVSLYWYRQALGQGPEFLTYFNYEAQQDKSGLPNDRFSAERPEGSISTLTIQRTEQRDSAMYRCASSVNRASGNTIYFGEGSWLTVV.

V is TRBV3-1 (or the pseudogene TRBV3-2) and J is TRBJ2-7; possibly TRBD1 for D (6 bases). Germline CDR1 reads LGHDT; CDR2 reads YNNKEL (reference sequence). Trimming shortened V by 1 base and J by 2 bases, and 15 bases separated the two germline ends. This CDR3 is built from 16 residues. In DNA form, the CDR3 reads TGTGCCAGCAGCCAAGTCGGTGGGGGCCCTACCTACGAGCAGTACTTC. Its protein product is CASSQVGGGPTYEQYF.

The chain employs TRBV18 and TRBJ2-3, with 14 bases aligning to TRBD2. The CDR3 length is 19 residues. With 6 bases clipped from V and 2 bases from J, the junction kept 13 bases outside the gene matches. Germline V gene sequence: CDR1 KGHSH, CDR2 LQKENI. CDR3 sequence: CASSPVGLAGVVVTDTQYF. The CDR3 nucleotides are TGTGCCAGCTCCCCCGTGGGACTAGCGGGAGTAGTTGTCACAGATACGCAGTATTTT.

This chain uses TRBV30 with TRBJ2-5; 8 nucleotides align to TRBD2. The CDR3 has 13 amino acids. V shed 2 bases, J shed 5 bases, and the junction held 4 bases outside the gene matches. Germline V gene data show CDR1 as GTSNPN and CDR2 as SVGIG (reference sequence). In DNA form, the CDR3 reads TGTGCCTGGAGTCGGGGGGGCCGGGAGACCCAGTACTTC. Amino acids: CAWSRGGRETQYF.

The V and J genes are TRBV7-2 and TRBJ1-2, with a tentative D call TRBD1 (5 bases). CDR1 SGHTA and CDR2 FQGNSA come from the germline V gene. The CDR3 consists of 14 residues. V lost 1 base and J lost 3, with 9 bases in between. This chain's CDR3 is CASSLDPGHYGYTF. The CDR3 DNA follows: TGTGCCAGCAGCTTAGATCCAGGGCACTATGGCTACACCTTC.

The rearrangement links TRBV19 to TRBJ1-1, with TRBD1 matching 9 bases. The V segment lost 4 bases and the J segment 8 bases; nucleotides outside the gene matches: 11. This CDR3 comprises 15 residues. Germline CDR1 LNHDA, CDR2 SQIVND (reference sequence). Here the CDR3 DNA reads TGTGCCAGTAGTAACACCGGGACAGGGTTGGGGGAAGCTTTCTTT. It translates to CASSNTGTGLGEAFF.

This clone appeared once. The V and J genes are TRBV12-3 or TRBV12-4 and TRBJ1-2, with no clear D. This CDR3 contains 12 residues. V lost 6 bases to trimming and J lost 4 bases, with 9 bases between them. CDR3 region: CASSDGLYGYTF. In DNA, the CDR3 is TGTGCCAGCAGCGATGGACTCTATGGCTACACCTTC.

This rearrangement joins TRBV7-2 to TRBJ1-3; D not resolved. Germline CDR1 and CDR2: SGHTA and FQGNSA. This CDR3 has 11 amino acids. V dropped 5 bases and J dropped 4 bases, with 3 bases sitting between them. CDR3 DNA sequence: TGTGCCAGCAGCCGGGGAAACACCATATATTTT. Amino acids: CASSRGNTIYF.